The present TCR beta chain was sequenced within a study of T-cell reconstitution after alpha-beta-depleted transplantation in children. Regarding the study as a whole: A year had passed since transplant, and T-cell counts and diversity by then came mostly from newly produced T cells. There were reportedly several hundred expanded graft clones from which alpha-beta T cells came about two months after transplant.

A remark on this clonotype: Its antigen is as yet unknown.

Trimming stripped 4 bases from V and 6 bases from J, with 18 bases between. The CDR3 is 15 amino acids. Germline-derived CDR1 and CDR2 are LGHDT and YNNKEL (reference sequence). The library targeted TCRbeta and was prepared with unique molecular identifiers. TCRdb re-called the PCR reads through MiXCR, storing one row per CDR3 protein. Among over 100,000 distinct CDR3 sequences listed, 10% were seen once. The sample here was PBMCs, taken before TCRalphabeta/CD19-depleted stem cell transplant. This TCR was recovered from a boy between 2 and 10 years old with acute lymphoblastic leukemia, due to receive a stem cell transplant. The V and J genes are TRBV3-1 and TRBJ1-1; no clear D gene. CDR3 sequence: CASSRWTISRSEAFF. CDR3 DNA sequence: TGTGCCAGCAGCCGCTGGACCATATCGAGGTCTGAAGCTTTCTTT. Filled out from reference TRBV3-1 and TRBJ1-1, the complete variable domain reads DTAVSQTPKYLVTQMGNDKSIKCEQNLGHDTMYWYKQDSKKFLKIMFSYNNKELIINETVPNRFSPKSPDKAHLNLHINSLELGDSAVYFCASSRWTISRSEAFFGQGTRLTVV.